This T cell receptor beta chain is from a study of T cells in women clearing cervical HPV infection. Study as a whole: Case blood was drawn when the lesion was first found; control blood after infection became undetectable. For cases, blood was sampled a median approximately 150 days after lesion detection, interquartile range roughly 85 to 200 days.

Study-wide points: Cases carried less TRBV6-7 than controls: 0.11% versus 0.16%.

As to this clone: Antigen: not known. Read data end 3 residues before the CDR3 end; the end is taken from the germline J gene.

The V and J ends lost 2 bases and 2 bases, in that order; junction bases with no gene match: 2. Germline V lookup: CDR1 SGHNT, CDR2 YENEEA. The CDR3 has 15 amino acids. Assay: immunoSEQ multiplex PCR; the TCRdb copy retains only in-frame clones and omits some. Its listing shows about 39,000 clones. The rearrangement joins TRBV11-3 to TRBJ2-1, with 8 nucleotides matching TRBD1. The sequencing sample was made of blood buffy coat. This sequence originates from a woman between 18 and 70 years old with a cervical HPV16 infection that either progressed to CIN3+ or cleared (not recorded which). Partial CDR3 DNA: TGTGCCAGCAGCTTAACAGGGGGAACCTACAATGAG. It codes for CASSLTGGTYNE. The CDR3 in full is CASSLTGGTYNEQFF. Looking up the rest from reference TRBV11-3 and TRBJ2-1 gives the full variable domain: EAGVVQSPRYKIIEKKQPVAFWCNPISGHNTLYWYLQNLGQGPELLIRYENEEAVDDSQLPKDRFSAERLKGVDSTLKIQPAELGDSAVYLCASSLTGGTYNEQFFGPGTRLTVL.